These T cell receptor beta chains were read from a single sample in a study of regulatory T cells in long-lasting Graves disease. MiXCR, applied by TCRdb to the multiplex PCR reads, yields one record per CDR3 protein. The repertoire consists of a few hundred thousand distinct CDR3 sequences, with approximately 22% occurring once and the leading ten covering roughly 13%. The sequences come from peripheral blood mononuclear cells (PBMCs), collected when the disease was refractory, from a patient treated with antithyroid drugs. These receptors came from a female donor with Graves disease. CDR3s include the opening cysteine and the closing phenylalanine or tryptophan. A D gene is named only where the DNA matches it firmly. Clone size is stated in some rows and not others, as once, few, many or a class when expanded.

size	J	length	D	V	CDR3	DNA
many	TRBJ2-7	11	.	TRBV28	CASRQGGEQYF	TGTGCCAGCCGACAGGGAGGCGAGCAGTACTTC
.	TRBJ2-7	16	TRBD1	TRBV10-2	CASSGPLGQGKYEQYF	TGCGCCAGCAGTGGGCCCCTCGGACAGGGAAAATACGAGCAGTACTTC
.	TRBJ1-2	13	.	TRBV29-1	CSAFEGYNYGYTF	TGCAGCGCCTTCGAGGGCTACAACTATGGCTACACCTTC
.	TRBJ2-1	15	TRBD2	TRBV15	CATSESGSFLNEQFF	TGTGCCACCAGCGAGAGCGGGAGCTTTCTTAATGAGCAGTTCTTC
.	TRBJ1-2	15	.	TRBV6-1	CASSGGVTANYGYTF	TGTGCCAGCAGCGGGGGTGTCACCGCTAACTATGGCTACACCTTC
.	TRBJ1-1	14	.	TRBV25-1	CASSGEAGGTEAFF	TGTGCCAGCAGTGGAGAGGCGGGGGGCACTGAAGCTTTCTTT
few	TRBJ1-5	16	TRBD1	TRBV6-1	CASSRHGTESNQPQHF	TGTGCCAGCAGCCGCCACGGGACAGAGAGCAATCAGCCCCAGCATTTT
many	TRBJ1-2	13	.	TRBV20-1	CSARTVEVYGYTF	TGCAGTGCTAGGACCGTCGAGGTCTATGGCTACACCTTC
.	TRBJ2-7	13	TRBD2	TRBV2	CASHLLATYEQYF	TGTGCCAGCCACTTACTAGCGACCTACGAGCAGTACTTC
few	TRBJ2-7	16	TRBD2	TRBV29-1	CSVKRTSGNPPVEQYF	TGCAGCGTTAAGCGGACTAGCGGGAACCCTCCTGTCGAGCAGTACTTC
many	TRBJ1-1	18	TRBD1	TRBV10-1	CASSVYQGAPNMNTEAFF	TGCGCCAGCAGTGTATACCAGGGGGCTCCCAACATGAACACTGAAGCTTTCTTT
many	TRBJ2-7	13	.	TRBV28	CASSPTQTYEQYF	TGTGCCAGTAGCCCAACTCAAACCTACGAGCAGTACTTC
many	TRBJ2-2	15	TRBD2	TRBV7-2	CASSLVSGRDGELFF	TGTGCCAGCAGCTTAGTTTCCGGGAGGGACGGGGAGCTGTTTTTT
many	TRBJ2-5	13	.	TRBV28	CASSLLFQETQYF	TGTGCCAGCAGCCTACTTTTCCAAGAGACCCAGTACTTC
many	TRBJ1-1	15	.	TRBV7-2	CASSLVRVGYTEAFF	TGTGCCAGCAGCTTAGTTCGGGTTGGGTACACTGAAGCTTTCTTT
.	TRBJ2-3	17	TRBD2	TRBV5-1	CASSLGGGKMSTDTQYF	TGCGCCAGCAGCCTTGGGGGGGGGAAGATGAGCACAGATACGCAGTATTTT
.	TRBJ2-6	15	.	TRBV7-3	CASSLKTAGANVLTF	TGTGCCAGCAGCTTAAAGACAGCTGGGGCCAACGTCCTGACTTTC
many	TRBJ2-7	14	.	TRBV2	CASTTGGASYEQYF	TGTGCCAGCACCACGGGTGGGGCCTCCTACGAGCAGTACTTC
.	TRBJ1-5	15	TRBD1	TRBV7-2	CASSPNRGGNQPQHF	TGTGCCAGCAGCCCGAACAGGGGTGGCAATCAGCCCCAGCATTTT
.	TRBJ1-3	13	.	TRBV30	CAWSGTIGNTIYF	TGTGCCTGGAGCGGAACGATCGGAAACACCATATATTTT
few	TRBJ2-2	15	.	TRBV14	CASSQEYLPTGELFF	TGTGCCAGCAGCCAAGAGTACCTACCTACCGGGGAGCTGTTTTTT
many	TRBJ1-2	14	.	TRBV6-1	CASSELGPSYGYTF	TGTGCCAGCAGTGAACTGGGGCCAAGCTATGGCTACACCTTC
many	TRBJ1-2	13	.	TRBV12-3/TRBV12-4	CASSQITDYGYTF	TGTGCCAGCAGCCAAATAACAGACTATGGCTACACCTTC
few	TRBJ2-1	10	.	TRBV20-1	CSASPDEQFF	TGCAGTGCTAGCCCGGATGAGCAGTTCTTC
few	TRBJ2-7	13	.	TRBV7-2	CASRHKEGGEQYF	TGTGCCAGCAGACACAAGGAGGGGGGCGAGCAGTACTTC
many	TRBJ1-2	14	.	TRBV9	CASSVTGLNYGYTF	TGTGCCAGCAGCGTAACCGGGCTTAACTATGGCTACACCTTC
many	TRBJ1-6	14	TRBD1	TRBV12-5	CASAGTVYNSPLHF	TGTGCTAGTGCCGGGACAGTGTATAATTCACCCCTCCACTTT
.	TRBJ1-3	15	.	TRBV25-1	CASSKTGISGNTIYF	TGTGCCAGCAGTAAAACAGGGATTTCTGGAAACACCATATATTTT
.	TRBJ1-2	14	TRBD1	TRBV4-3	CASSQVGQGDGYTF	TGCGCCAGCAGCCAAGTAGGACAGGGCGATGGCTACACCTTC
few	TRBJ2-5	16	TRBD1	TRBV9	CASSVGTGVRPETQYF	TGTGCCAGCAGCGTAGGGACAGGGGTCAGGCCAGAGACCCAGTACTTC
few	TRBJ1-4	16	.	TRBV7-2	CASSLGVGSEGEKLFF	TGTGCCAGCAGCTTAGGAGTCGGATCCGAGGGTGAAAAACTGTTTTTT
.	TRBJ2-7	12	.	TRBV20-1	CSAGRPSYEQYF	TGCAGTGCAGGACGGCCATCCTACGAGCAGTACTTC
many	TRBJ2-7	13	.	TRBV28	CASSSGQLYEQYF	TGTGCCAGCAGTTCCGGACAGCTCTACGAGCAGTACTTC
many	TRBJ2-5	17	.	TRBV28	CASSLWGRRSRQETQYF	TGTGCCAGCAGTTTATGGGGAAGAAGGTCCCGACAAGAGACCCAGTACTTC
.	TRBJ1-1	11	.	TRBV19	CASQRFSEAFF	TGTGCCAGTCAAAGGTTCTCTGAAGCTTTCTTT
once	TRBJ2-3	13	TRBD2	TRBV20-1	CSAPRTGGDTQYF	TGCAGTGCGCCAAGGACGGGGGGAGATACGCAGTATTTT
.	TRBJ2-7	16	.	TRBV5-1	CASSRGSGVRSYEQYF	TGCGCCAGCAGCCGGGGGTCGGGGGTCCGCTCCTACGAGCAGTACTTC
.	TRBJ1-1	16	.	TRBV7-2	CASSLGGGHGNTEAFF	TGTGCCAGCAGCTTAGGAGGAGGACATGGAAACACTGAAGCTTTCTTT
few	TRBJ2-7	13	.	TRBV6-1	CASSQGSAYEQYF	TGTGCCAGCAGTCAGGGCTCCGCCTACGAGCAGTACTTC
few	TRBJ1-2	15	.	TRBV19	CASSMDLVSGDGYTF	TGTGCCAGTAGTATGGATTTAGTTTCGGGGGACGGCTACACCTTC
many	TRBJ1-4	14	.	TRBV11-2	CASSLNPDYEKLFF	TGTGCCAGCAGCTTAAACCCCGATTATGAAAAACTGTTTTTT
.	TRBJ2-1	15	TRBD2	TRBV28	CASSLQGLAQNEQFF	TGTGCCAGCAGTTTACAAGGACTAGCCCAGAATGAGCAGTTCTTC
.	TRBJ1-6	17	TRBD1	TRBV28	CASTTPGTGIIGSPLHF	TGTGCCAGCACCACGCCCGGGACAGGGATTATAGGTTCACCCCTCCACTTT
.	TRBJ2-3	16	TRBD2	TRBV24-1	CATSDPSGASTDTQYF	TGTGCCACCAGTGATCCTAGCGGAGCTAGCACAGATACGCAGTATTTT